Following are 2 T cell receptor beta chains from one sample sequenced in a study of identical twins. TCRdb analysed the 5' RACE reads with MiXCR anew, one entry per CDR3 protein. The top ten hold around 0.91% of the sample, which has about 520,000 distinct CDR3 sequences, around 20% seen once. This sample also belongs to another study, concerning T cells expressing NK-cell markers.

The sequenced sample consisted of CD4+ T cells sorted from blood. All receptors come from a woman aged 18-29 years in good health.

This clonotype was seen many times. This rearrangement joins TRBV10-3 to TRBJ1-1; 12 bases are a match to TRBD1. The CDR3 loop spans 13 amino acids. Trimming removed 9 bases from V and 11 bases from J; junction bases left unmatched: 10. The germline CDR1 and CDR2 sequences are ENHRY and SYGVKD. The CDR3 DNA follows: TGTGCCATACTACCGGGACAGGGGGCGACGGCTTTCTTT. Encoded protein: CAILPGQGATAFF.

The V call is TRBV5-1, the J call TRBJ2-1; D is tentatively TRBD1 or TRBD2 (5 bases each). The CDR3 runs to 15 residues. V lost 4 bases, J lost 9 bases, and 20 bases lay in between. Germline V gives CDR1 SGHRS, CDR2 YFSETQ. The CDR3 is CASSRDGTWAVEQFF. Written as DNA, the CDR3 is TGCGCCAGCAGCCGGGACGGGACCTGGGCGGTTGAGCAGTTCTTC.